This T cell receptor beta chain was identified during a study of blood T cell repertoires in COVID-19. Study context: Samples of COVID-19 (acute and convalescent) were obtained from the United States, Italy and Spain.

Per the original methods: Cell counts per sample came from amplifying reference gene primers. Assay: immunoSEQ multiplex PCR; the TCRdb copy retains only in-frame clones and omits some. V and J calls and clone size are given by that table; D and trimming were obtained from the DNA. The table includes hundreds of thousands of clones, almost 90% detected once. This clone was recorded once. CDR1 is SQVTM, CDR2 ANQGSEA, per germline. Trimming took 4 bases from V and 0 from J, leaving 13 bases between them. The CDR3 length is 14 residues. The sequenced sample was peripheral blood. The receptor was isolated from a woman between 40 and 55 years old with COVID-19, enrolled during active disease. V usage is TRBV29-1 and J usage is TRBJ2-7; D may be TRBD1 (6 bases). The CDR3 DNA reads TGCAGCGTTGGAGGGGCAGGGGACTCCTACGAGCAGTACTTC. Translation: CSVGGAGDSYEQYF.